This T cell receptor (beta chain) was sequenced in a study of spatial heterogeneity in lung cancer. About the study: In raw reads, more than eight appearances on average were recorded for each unique TCR and UMI combination. Overall study results and limits: Ubiquitous expanded tumor TCRs were seen in blood more at resection than at follow-up.

Time point specified: sample taken at primary tumor resection. Turning to this clonotype: Its specificity is not known.

The presence of a unique molecular identifier marked each TCR cDNA molecule. MiXCR, run by TCRdb on the 5' RACE reads, gives a single entry per CDR3 protein. The table lists about 92,000 distinct CDR3 sequences, over 9.5% of them singletons, with roughly 39% in the top ten. V dropped 4 bases and J dropped 11 bases, with 18 bases sitting between them. The germline gives CDR1 SGHRS, CDR2 YFSETQ. This CDR3 contains 13 residues. This receptor was taken from a male donor with early-stage non-small cell lung cancer. V usage is TRBV5-1 and J usage is TRBJ1-2; a possible D gene is TRBD1 (5 bases). Sequences were derived from PBMCs, sampled at surgery. The CDR3: CASSVDYKKGYTF. DNA of the CDR3: TGCGCCAGCAGCGTAGACTACAAGAAGGGGTACACCTTC.